The 27 T cell receptor beta chains in this list originate from one sample, sequenced in a study of control samples from healthy donors and cancer patients. Sequencing used immunoSEQ multiplex PCR; TCRdb keeps in-frame clones, though not all of them. The top ten hold over 6.5% of the sample, which has 150,000 to 200,000 clones, around 96% seen once. Sequencing was done on a sample of blood. The receptors shown here come from a woman aged 40 to 49 in good health.

V is TRBV5-1 and J is TRBJ1-1; no clear D gene. CDR3 length: 15 residues. Trimming pared 0 bases from V and 4 bases from J, leaving 13 bases between. Per the germline V gene, CDR1 is SGHRS and CDR2 is YFSETQ. The CDR3 DNA is TGCGCCAGCAGCTTGGCCGGTTTGAGGAGCACTGAAGCTTTCTTT. It is translated as CASSLAGLRSTEAFF.

The chain couples TRBV19 to TRBJ1-1, with a tentative D call TRBD1 (6 bases). Germline V gene data show CDR1 as LNHDA and CDR2 as SQIVND (reference sequence). Trimming left V 9 bases short and J 1 base short, with 18 bases between. The CDR3 spans 15 residues. DNA for the CDR3: TGTGCCAGCACCCGGGGGGGGCCCCGGAACACTGAAGCTTTCTTT. It codes for CASTRGGPRNTEAFF.

The chain is built from TRBV6-2 or TRBV6-3 and TRBJ2-7; 8 bases align to TRBD2. The CDR3 contains 15 residues. The germline CDR1 and CDR2 sequences are MNHEY and SVGEGT. V shed 0 bases and J 2 bases; nucleotides not matched to a gene: 3. CDR3 residues: CASSYSGGGTYEQYF. The CDR3 bases are TGTGCCAGCAGTTACTCGGGCGGGGGGACCTACGAGCAGTACTTC.

The rearrangement joins TRBV5-6 to TRBJ2-1, with 7 bases matching TRBD1. The germline V gene encodes CDR1 SGHDT and CDR2 YYEEEE. The V segment lost 0 bases and the J segment 3 bases; nucleotides outside the gene matches: 6. The CDR3 loop spans 16 amino acids. CDR3 DNA: TGTGCCAGCAGCTTGGCAGGGACAGTCGTCTACAATGAGCAGTTCTTC. Protein: CASSLAGTVVYNEQFF.

This chain uses TRBV7-8 with TRBJ2-3; a weak D match, TRBD2 (6 bases). Germline V gene sequence: CDR1 SGHVS, CDR2 FQNEAQ. V was cut by 1 base and J by 1 base, with 12 bases left in between. The CDR3 is 16 residues long. The CDR3 DNA sequence: TGTGCCAGCAGCTTAGGGGGGGTGGGAGGCACAGATACGCAGTATTTT. Translation: CASSLGGVGGTDTQYF.

This clone was recorded only once. The chain recombines TRBV5-5 with TRBJ2-1, with no clear D. V lost 0 bases, J lost 13 bases, and 2 bases lay in between. Germline V gene sequence: CDR1 SGHKS, CDR2 YYEKEE (reference sequence). The CDR3 is 9 residues long. CDR3 residues: CASSLGQFF. CDR3 nucleotides: TGTGCCAGCAGCTTGGGACAGTTCTTC. Looking up the rest from reference TRBV5-5 and TRBJ2-1 gives the full variable domain: DAGVTQSPTHLIKTRGQQVTLRCSPISGHKSVSWYQQVLGQGPQFIFQYYEKEERGRGNFPDRFSARQFPNYSSELNVNALLLGDSALYLCASSLGQFFGPGTRLTVL.

V and J are TRBV7-2 and TRBJ2-1; D is unclear. Trimming shortened V by 7 bases and J by 0 bases, and 16 bases separated the two germline ends. This CDR3 region has 16 residues. CDR1 is SGHTA and CDR2 is FQGNSA in the germline V gene. CDR3 bases: TGTGCCAGCATCCCAAGACTCACAAGCTCCTACAATGAGCAGTTCTTC. Residues: CASIPRLTSSYNEQFF.

This clone was observed once. The V and J genes are TRBV20-1 and TRBJ1-2, with D hard to call. Trimming took 0 bases from V and 7 from J, leaving 6 bases between them. Germline V gene data show CDR1 as DFQATT and CDR2 as SNEGSKA (reference sequence). The CDR3 is 11 residues long. The CDR3 protein is CSARDIPGYTF. DNA of the CDR3: TGCAGTGCTAGAGATATACCTGGCTACACCTTC.

The rearrangement joins TRBV9 to TRBJ1-2; D gene unclear. The CDR3 length is 12 residues. Germline values: CDR1 SGDLS, CDR2 YYNGEE. Deletions cut 2 bases from V and 7 bases from J, with 9 bases between. The CDR3 reads CASSVPLGGYTF. CDR3 DNA sequence: TGTGCCAGCAGCGTCCCACTCGGTGGCTACACCTTC.

The rearrangement uses TRBV11-2 and TRBJ2-3; possible D gene TRBD2, 5 bases. V dropped 5 bases and J dropped 2 bases, with 11 bases sitting between them. This CDR3 has 14 amino acids. The germline CDR1 and CDR2 sequences are SGHAT and FQNNGV. CDR3 residues: CASSPSSTTDTQYF. In DNA, the CDR3 is TGTGCCAGCAGCCCATCTAGCACCACAGATACGCAGTATTTT.

The J gene is TRBJ2-7, the V gene TRBV20-1; no reliable D call. Germline CDR1 and CDR2: DFQATT and SNEGSKA (reference sequence). The CDR3 is 11 residues long. Trimming removed 6 bases at V and 5 bases at J, with 11 bases between. CDR3 nucleotide sequence: TGCAGTGCGGGCCTTTTTGACGAGCAGTACTTC. Its translation: CSAGLFDEQYF.

CDR3 residues: CASSPLQGGVHEQYF. The CDR3 DNA sequence: TGTGCCAGCTCACCCTTGCAGGGAGGGGTCCACGAGCAGTACTTC. The chain recombines TRBV18 with TRBJ2-7; 7 nucleotides agree with TRBD2. The J segment lost 5 bases and the V segment lost 3 bases, leaving 10 bases of the junction unmatched. The CDR3 is 15 amino acids. CDR1 and CDR2 from the germline V gene are KGHSH and LQKENI. The whole variable domain, remainder taken from reference TRBV18 and TRBJ2-7, is NAGVMQNPRHLVRRRGQEARLRCSPMKGHSHVYWYRQLPEEGLKFMVYLQKENIIDESGMPKERFSAEFPKEGPSILRIQQVVRGDSAAYFCASSPLQGGVHEQYFGPGTRLTVT.

The chain couples TRBV18 to TRBJ2-3; no clear D. Germline CDR1 and CDR2: KGHSH and LQKENI. Trimming pared 3 bases from V and 1 base from J, leaving 20 bases between. The CDR3 totals 18 residues. CDR3 DNA sequence: TGTGCCAGCTCACCCTCTCTTGTGAGTAGGCCGGGCACAGATACGCAGTATTTT. This codes for CASSPSLVSRPGTDTQYF. The entire variable domain, with the rest obtained from reference TRBV18 and TRBJ2-3, is as follows: NAGVMQNPRHLVRRRGQEARLRCSPMKGHSHVYWYRQLPEEGLKFMVYLQKENIIDESGMPKERFSAEFPKEGPSILRIQQVVRGDSAAYFCASSPSLVSRPGTDTQYFGPGTRLTVL.

J is TRBJ2-1 and V is TRBV4-3; the match to TRBD2 covers 10 bases. Per the germline V gene, CDR1 is LGHNA and CDR2 is YSLEER. The V segment lost 3 bases and the J segment 7 bases; nucleotides outside the gene matches: 24. This CDR3 region has 21 residues. The CDR3 reads CASSQARPQAGGLDTGNEQFF. The CDR3 DNA sequence: TGCGCCAGCAGCCAGGCCCGACCGCAAGCGGGAGGGTTAGACACTGGTAATGAGCAGTTCTTC.

Worth noting for this clone: An end of the junction differs from the germline gene, which may be a read error. This same CDR3 is encoded by further DNA sequences in the sample. The chain couples TRBV5-5 to TRBJ2-2; tentatively, D is TRBD2 (5 bases). The CDR3 has 14 amino acids. Germline V gene lookup returns CDR1 SGHKS and CDR2 YYEKEE (reference sequence). The CDR3 spells CASSLVPALGELFF. The CDR3 nucleotides are TGTGCCAGCAGCTTGGTACCTGCACTCGGGGAACTGTTTTTT.

Worth noting for this clone: Because the CDR3's place on the DNA is in doubt, the DNA is left out and the CDR3 is given as listed by TCRdb. The chain is built from TRBV27 and TRBJ1-5. The germline gives CDR1 MNHEY, CDR2 SMNVEV (reference sequence). The CDR3 comprises 14 residues, both ends counted. The CDR3 sequence is CASSFGPGAQPQHF.

This clone has just a few counts. Additional DNA sequences in this sample encode the identical CDR3. V and J are TRBV27 and TRBJ1-2; a possible D gene is TRBD1 (5 bases). The CDR3 extends over 12 amino acids. The germline gives CDR1 MNHEY, CDR2 SMNVEV (reference sequence). Trimming took off 8 bases at V and 3 bases at J, with 10 bases between the two ends. The CDR3 nucleotides are TGTGCCAGCCGCAGGGAAGACTATGGCTACACCTTC. This translates into CASRREDYGYTF.

The CDR3 nucleotides are TGTGCCAGCAGCACAGACAGGGGGTTAGGACAGCCCCAGCATTTT. This gives the protein CASSTDRGLGQPQHF. This chain connects TRBV7-2 to TRBJ1-5; TRBD1 matches at 9 bases. The CDR3 is 15 residues long. Germline V gene sequence: CDR1 SGHTA, CDR2 FQGNSA. Trimming at V came to 5 bases and at J to 7 bases, leaving 9 bases not matched to a gene.

This sequence joins TRBV7-3 and TRBJ2-7, with 10 bases lining up with TRBD2. The CDR3 spans 14 residues. Germline CDR1 is SGHTA and CDR2 is FQGTGA. The trim removed 3 bases at V and 3 bases at J, leaving 2 bases unmatched. The DNA of the CDR3 is TGTGCCAGCAGCTTCCGGACTAGCGGCTACGAGCAGTACTTC. It yields the protein CASSFRTSGYEQYF.

This rearrangement joins TRBV11-3 to TRBJ2-1; 12 positions match TRBD1. V lost 5 bases, J lost 0 bases, and 11 bases stayed unmatched. The CDR3 runs 19 residues. Germline values: CDR1 SGHNT, CDR2 YENEEA. CDR3 amino acids: CASSPKTGTGGFSYNEQFF. The CDR3 region has the DNA TGTGCCAGCAGCCCAAAAACGGGGACAGGGGGCTTCTCCTACAATGAGCAGTTCTTC.

This chain connects TRBV6-6 to TRBJ2-2, with 12 bases identical to TRBD2. CDR1 and CDR2 (germline): MNHNY, SVGAGI (reference sequence). J gave up 2 bases and V 5 bases, and 9 bases lay outside the gene matches. The length of the CDR3 is 18 residues. As DNA, the CDR3 is TGTGCCAGCAGTCCTCCGGGACTAGCGGGTGAAAACACCGGGGAGCTGTTTTTT. It yields the protein CASSPPGLAGENTGELFF.

This clone has a single count. J is TRBJ1-1 and V is TRBV6-5; no firm D call. Germline CDR1 and CDR2: MNHEY and SVGAGI. V was shortened by 4 bases and J by 4 bases, with 7 bases between the two germline ends. CDR3 length: 12 residues. The CDR3 DNA sequence: TGTGCCAGCAGTTCCGCAGGCACTGAAGCTTTCTTT. This sequence encodes CASSSAGTEAFF.

This chain joins TRBV7-9 and TRBJ1-1; weak D call: TRBD1 (5 bases). The CDR3 is 14 residues long. Deletions cut 5 bases from V and 1 base from J, with 11 bases between. Germline V lookup: CDR1 SEHNR, CDR2 FQNEAQ (reference sequence). The CDR3 loop reads CASSIQGENTEAFF. CDR3 coding DNA: TGTGCCAGCAGCATTCAGGGAGAGAACACTGAAGCTTTCTTT.

This clone was detected once. The chain has TRBV6-6 and TRBJ2-3; D is undetermined. Trimming shortened V by 3 bases and J by 1 base, and 14 bases separated the two germline ends. CDR1 and CDR2 from the germline V gene are MNHNY and SVGAGI (reference sequence). The CDR3 is 16 amino acids. The DNA for the CDR3 is TGTGCCAGCAGTTATCTGGCCCGTCTCCGCACAGATACGCAGTATTTT. Translated: CASSYLARLRTDTQYF.

This clone is a singleton in its sample. The gene calls are TRBV3-1 (or the pseudogene TRBV3-2) and TRBJ2-5; TRBD2 matches 9 bases. With 3 bases clipped from V and 1 base from J, the junction kept 6 bases outside the gene matches. Germline CDR1 LGHDT, CDR2 YNNKEL (reference sequence). The CDR3 has 16 amino acids. CDR3 loop: CASSQPSTSGQETQYF. The DNA of the CDR3 is TGTGCCAGCAGCCAGCCCTCGACTAGCGGCCAAGAGACCCAGTACTTC.

This clone was counted a single time. The chain is built from TRBV11-3 and TRBJ1-1; D uncertain. This CDR3 contains 14 residues. V lost 5 bases and J 1 base, leaving 11 bases between the germline ends. Germline CDR1 is SGHNT and CDR2 is YENEEA. The CDR3 DNA reads as TGTGCCAGCAGCACTGCGGGGAGGAACACTGAAGCTTTCTTT. Its translation is CASSTAGRNTEAFF.

The chain has TRBV6-5 and TRBJ2-1; TRBD2 might be the D (7 bases). Looked up from germline, CDR1 is MNHEY and CDR2 is SVGAGI. Trimming shortened V by 0 bases and J by 5 bases, and 11 bases separated the two germline ends. This CDR3 region has 15 residues. The CDR3 region is CASSYSGRGDNEQFF. In DNA form, the CDR3 reads TGTGCCAGCAGTTACTCGGGGAGGGGGGACAATGAGCAGTTCTTC.